This entry lists 17 T cell receptor beta chains sequenced from one sample in a study of T-cell memory formation after mild COVID-19. In TCRdb, the 5' RACE reads were re-called with MiXCR into one record per CDR3 protein. The profile shows about 390,000 distinct CDR3 sequences, roughly 15% of them singletons. Sequenced material: PBMCs or a T cell subset sorted from them (not recorded which). Every receptor here comes from a man younger than 30 who had mild COVID-19 (a few samples of this study predate the infection). Cell type and time point are not known.

The rearrangement joins TRBV7-2 to TRBJ1-3; D not certain. Trimming pared 7 bases from V and 2 bases from J, leaving 12 bases between. The CDR3 extends over 14 amino acids. From germline, CDR1 is SGHTA and CDR2 FQGNSA. CDR3 sequence: CASTPTAAGNTIYF. The CDR3 DNA reads as TGTGCCAGCACCCCGACTGCGGCTGGAAACACCATATATTTT.

The chain uses TRBV11-3 and TRBJ2-3; D is possibly TRBD2 (7 bases). CDR1 is SGHNT and CDR2 is YENEEA in the germline V gene. The CDR3 has 15 residues. Trimming pared 1 base from V and 2 bases from J, leaving 10 bases between. This CDR3 reads CASSLGGGHTDTQYF. The CDR3 DNA follows: TGTGCCAGCAGCTTAGGGGGGGGGCACACAGATACGCAGTATTTT.

V usage is TRBV5-4 and J usage is TRBJ1-4; unclear D gene. This CDR3 is 16 amino acids long. V dropped 0 bases and J dropped 2 bases, with 11 bases sitting between them. The germline V gene encodes CDR1 SGHNT and CDR2 YYREEE (reference sequence). The CDR3 coding sequence is TGTGCCAGCAGCTTGGAAATTGGAGAGACTAATGAAAAACTGTTTTTT. Protein: CASSLEIGETNEKLFF.

The rearrangement links TRBV7-2 to TRBJ1-5; D gene uncertain. V lost 4 bases, J lost 0 bases, and 10 bases lay in between. The CDR3 extends over 15 amino acids. CDR1 SGHTA and CDR2 FQGNSA come from the germline V gene. This CDR3 reads CASSSGPHSNQPQHF. DNA of the CDR3: TGTGCCAGCAGCTCAGGACCGCATAGCAATCAGCCCCAGCATTTT. The full variable domain, with the rest looked up from reference TRBV7-2 and TRBJ1-5, is GAGVSQSPSNKVTEKGKDVELRCDPISGHTALYWYRQSLGQGLEFLIYFQGNSAPDKSGLPSDRFSAERTGGSVSTLTIQRTQQEDSAVYLCASSSGPHSNQPQHFGDGTRLSIL.

The chain couples TRBV20-1 to TRBJ1-1; D perhaps matches TRBD1 (5 bases). This CDR3 has 14 amino acids. CDR1 is DFQATT and CDR2 is SNEGSKA in the germline V gene (reference sequence). The V end lost 2 bases, the J end lost 0 bases, and 10 bases lay between the germline ends. For the CDR3, the DNA is TGCAGTGCTAGATCGGGGGGTTTGAACACTGAAGCTTTCTTT. Translated, it gives CSARSGGLNTEAFF.

The V gene is TRBV4-3, the J gene TRBJ2-7; D possibly corresponds to TRBD2 (6 bases). The V gene lost 1 base and the J gene lost 6 bases, with 10 bases spanning the gap. Per germline, CDR1 LGHNA and CDR2 YSLEER. The CDR3 length is 13 residues. CDR3 protein: CASSQVRRGEQYF. The CDR3 DNA follows: TGCGCCAGCAGCCAAGTTCGGAGGGGCGAGCAGTACTTC.

The J gene is TRBJ2-1, the V gene TRBV29-1, with unresolved D. V lost 2 bases and J 6 bases, leaving 2 bases between the germline ends. The CDR3 is 10 amino acids. The germline gives CDR1 SQVTM, CDR2 ANQGSEA. The CDR3: CSVETNEQFF. CDR3 sequence (DNA): TGCAGCGTTGAAACCAATGAGCAGTTCTTC.

This clonotype occurred a few times. The junction and the germline gene differ at one end; a read error may be behind it. The rearrangement joins TRBV4-2 to TRBJ1-4, with D perhaps TRBD1 (5 bases). Germline V gene sequence: CDR1 LGHNA, CDR2 YNFKEQ. The CDR3 extends over 12 amino acids. In DNA form, the CDR3 reads TGTGCCAGCAGCCAAGATGGGACTCTTGAAATTTTT. The encoded protein is CASSQDGTLEIF.

This clonotype was seen many times. This sequence joins TRBV7-9 and TRBJ2-3, with D possibly TRBD1 on 6 matching bases. CDR1 is SEHNR and CDR2 is FQNEAQ in the germline V gene (reference sequence). The germline V and J ends were trimmed by 2 bases and 5 bases, with 11 bases remaining between them. This CDR3 spans 14 amino acids. DNA for the CDR3: TGTGCCAGCAGCTTATCAGGGGTCGGAGATACGCAGTATTTT. Its translation: CASSLSGVGDTQYF.

The V gene is TRBV4-3, the J gene TRBJ1-2, with D uncertain. V shed 2 bases and J shed 4 bases, with 20 bases lying between them. The CDR3 loop spans 17 amino acids. Germline V gene lookup returns CDR1 LGHNA and CDR2 YSLEER. For the CDR3, the DNA is TGCGCCAGCAGCCAATCCGACACAAGACTCTATACCTATGGCTACACCTTC. Its translation: CASSQSDTRLYTYGYTF.

The chain employs TRBV10-3 and TRBJ2-3; TRBD1 agrees at 7 bases. The CDR3 loop spans 18 amino acids. J gave up 2 bases and V 2 bases, and 13 bases lay outside the gene matches. The germline V gene encodes CDR1 ENHRY and CDR2 SYGVKD. The CDR3 DNA follows: TGTGCCATCAGTGAGCCGAAAGTCCGGGACAGAATCACAGATACGCAGTATTTT. Amino acid sequence: CAISEPKVRDRITDTQYF.

V gene TRBV18 combines with J gene TRBJ2-2; TRBD1 matches 9 bases. The V gene's germline CDR1 is KGHSH and CDR2 LQKENI. This CDR3 is 16 amino acids long. J lost 4 bases, V lost 2 bases, and 5 bases had no gene match. The CDR3 reads CASSPSGTGITGELFF. The CDR3 region has the DNA TGTGCCAGCTCACCATCCGGGACAGGGATCACCGGGGAGCTGTTTTTT.

This clonotype was counted between two and nine times. The chain is built from TRBV3-1 and TRBJ2-5, with D possibly TRBD2 on 6 matching bases. Trimming cost V 4 bases and J 2 bases, with 14 bases left between them. Looked up from germline, CDR1 is LGHDT and CDR2 is YNNKEL (reference sequence). This CDR3 has 15 amino acids. The CDR3 loop reads CASSPISTSQETQYF. CDR3 sequence (DNA): TGTGCCAGCAGCCCTATCTCGACTAGTCAAGAGACCCAGTACTTC.

The gene calls are TRBV7-3 and TRBJ1-2; weak D call: TRBD1 (5 bases). The CDR3 is made up of 16 amino acids. Germline lookup yields CDR1 SGHTA and CDR2 FQGTGA. V was pared by 1 base and J by 8 bases, with 20 bases between. The CDR3 here is CASSLNSGTTLGGYTF. The CDR3 DNA follows: TGTGCCAGCAGCTTAAATTCCGGGACTACCCTGGGAGGCTACACCTTC.

V gene TRBV10-3 combines with J gene TRBJ2-7, with TRBD1 identical over 8 bases. Germline trimming cut 6 bases from V and 3 bases from J; bases unmatched to any gene: 10. Looked up from germline, CDR1 is ENHRY and CDR2 is SYGVKD. The CDR3 length is 15 residues. The CDR3 bases are TGTGCCATCAGCCTTGGACAGGGCGAAGGCTACGAGCAGTACGTC. Translating it yields CAISLGQGEGYEQYV.

The chain links TRBV7-2 to TRBJ1-2; the D gene is possibly TRBD1 (6 bases). Trimming removed 6 bases from V and 7 bases from J, with 21 bases in between. This CDR3 is built from 15 residues. Germline assignment: CDR1 SGHTA and CDR2 FQGNSA. CDR3 loop: CASRTEGDRLSGYTF. The DNA for the CDR3 is TGTGCCAGCAGAACCGAGGGGGATAGGCTTAGTGGCTACACCTTC.

This clonotype was picked up a small number of times. This chain uses TRBV9 with TRBJ2-7, with D perhaps matching TRBD1 or TRBD2 (5 bases each). The V and J ends lost 2 bases and 5 bases respectively, with 17 bases between them. CDR1 is SGDLS, CDR2 YYNGEE, per germline. This CDR3 has 15 amino acids. CDR3 in amino acids: CASSVRGNRGNEQYF. As DNA, the CDR3 is TGTGCCAGCAGCGTTAGGGGCAACCGGGGCAACGAGCAGTACTTC.